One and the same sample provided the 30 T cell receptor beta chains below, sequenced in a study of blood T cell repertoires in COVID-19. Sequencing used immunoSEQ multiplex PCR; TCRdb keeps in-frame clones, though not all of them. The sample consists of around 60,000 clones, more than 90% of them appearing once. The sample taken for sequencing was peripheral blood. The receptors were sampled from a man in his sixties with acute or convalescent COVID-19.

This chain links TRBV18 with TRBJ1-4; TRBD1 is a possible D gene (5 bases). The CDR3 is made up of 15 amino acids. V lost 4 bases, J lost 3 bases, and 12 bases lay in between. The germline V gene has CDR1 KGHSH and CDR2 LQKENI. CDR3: CASSRATASNEKLFF. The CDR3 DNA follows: TGTGCCAGCTCACGCGCGACAGCTTCTAATGAAAAACTGTTTTTT.

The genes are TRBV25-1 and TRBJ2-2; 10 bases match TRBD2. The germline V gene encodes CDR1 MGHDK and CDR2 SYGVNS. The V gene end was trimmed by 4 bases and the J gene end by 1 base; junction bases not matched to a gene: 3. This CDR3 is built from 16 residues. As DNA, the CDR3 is TGTGCCAGCAGTGCGATAGCGGGAGGGAACACCGGGGAGCTGTTTTTT. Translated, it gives CASSAIAGGNTGELFF.

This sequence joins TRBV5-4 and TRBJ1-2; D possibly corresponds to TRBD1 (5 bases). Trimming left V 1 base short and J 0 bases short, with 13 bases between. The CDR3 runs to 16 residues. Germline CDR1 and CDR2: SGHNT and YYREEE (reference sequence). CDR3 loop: CASSLQQGPTNYGYTF. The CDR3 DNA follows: TGTGCCAGCAGCTTGCAGCAGGGCCCCACTAACTATGGCTACACCTTC.

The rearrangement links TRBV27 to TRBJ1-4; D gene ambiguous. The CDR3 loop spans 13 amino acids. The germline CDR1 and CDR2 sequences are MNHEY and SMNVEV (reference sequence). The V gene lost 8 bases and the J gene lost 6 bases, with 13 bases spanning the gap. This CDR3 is CASARGSYEKLFF. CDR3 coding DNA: TGTGCCAGCGCCCGAGGTTCTTATGAAAAACTGTTTTTT. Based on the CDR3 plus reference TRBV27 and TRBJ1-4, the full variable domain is EAQVTQNPRYLITVTGKKLTVTCSQNMNHEYMSWYRQDPGLGLRQIYYSMNVEVTDKGDVPEGYKVSRKEKRNFPLILESPSPNQTSLYFCASARGSYEKLFFGSGTQLSVL.

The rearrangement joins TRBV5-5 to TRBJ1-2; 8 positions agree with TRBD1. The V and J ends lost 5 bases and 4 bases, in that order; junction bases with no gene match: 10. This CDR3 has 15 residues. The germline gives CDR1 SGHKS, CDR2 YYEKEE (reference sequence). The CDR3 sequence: CASRPPGQAAYGYTF. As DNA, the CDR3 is TGTGCCAGCAGACCCCCGGGACAGGCAGCCTATGGCTACACCTTC.

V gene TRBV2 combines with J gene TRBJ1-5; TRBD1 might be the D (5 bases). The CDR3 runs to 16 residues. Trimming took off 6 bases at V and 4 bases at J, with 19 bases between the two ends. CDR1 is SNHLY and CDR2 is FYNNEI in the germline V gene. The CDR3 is CASRGGTPFGNQPQHF. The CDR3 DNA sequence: TGTGCCAGCAGGGGGGGAACGCCTTTCGGAAATCAGCCCCAGCATTTT.

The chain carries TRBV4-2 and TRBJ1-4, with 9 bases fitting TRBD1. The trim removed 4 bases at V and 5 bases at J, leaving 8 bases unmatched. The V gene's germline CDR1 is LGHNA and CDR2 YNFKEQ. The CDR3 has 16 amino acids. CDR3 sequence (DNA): TGTGCCAGCAGCCCCAGGCGGGGGACAGGGAATGAAAAACTGTTTTTT. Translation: CASSPRRGTGNEKLFF.

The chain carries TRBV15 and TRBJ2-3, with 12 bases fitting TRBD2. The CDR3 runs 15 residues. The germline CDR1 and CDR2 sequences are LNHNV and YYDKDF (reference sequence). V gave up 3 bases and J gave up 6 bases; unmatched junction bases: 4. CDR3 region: CATSSGLAGMDTQYF. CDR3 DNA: TGTGCCACCAGCAGCGGACTAGCGGGGATGGATACGCAGTATTTT.

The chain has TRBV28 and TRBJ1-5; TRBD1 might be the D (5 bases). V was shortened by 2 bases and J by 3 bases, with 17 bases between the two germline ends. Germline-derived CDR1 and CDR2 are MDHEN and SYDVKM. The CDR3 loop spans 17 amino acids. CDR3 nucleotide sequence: TGTGCCAGCAGTTTAAGAGTTGGGTCAGGGATCAATCAGCCCCAGCATTTT. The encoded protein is CASSLRVGSGINQPQHF.

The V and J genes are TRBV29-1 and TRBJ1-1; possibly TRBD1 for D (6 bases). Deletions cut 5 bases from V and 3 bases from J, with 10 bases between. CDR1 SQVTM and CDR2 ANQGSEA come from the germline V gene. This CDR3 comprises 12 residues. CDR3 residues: CSVRTDHTEAFF. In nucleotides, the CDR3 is TGCAGCGTTAGGACAGACCACACTGAAGCTTTCTTT.

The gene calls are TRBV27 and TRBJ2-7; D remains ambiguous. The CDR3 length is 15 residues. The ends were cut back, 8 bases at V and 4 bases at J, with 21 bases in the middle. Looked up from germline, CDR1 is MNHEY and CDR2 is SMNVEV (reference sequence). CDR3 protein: CASGIRSTPSYEQYF. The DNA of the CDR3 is TGTGCCAGCGGTATACGTTCTACGCCATCATACGAGCAGTACTTC.

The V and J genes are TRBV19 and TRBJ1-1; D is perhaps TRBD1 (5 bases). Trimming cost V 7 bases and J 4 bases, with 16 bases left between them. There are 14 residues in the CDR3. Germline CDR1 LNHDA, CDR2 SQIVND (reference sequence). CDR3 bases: TGTGCCAGTACTATCAGGGAGGTGGGCACTGAAGCTTTCTTT. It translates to CASTIREVGTEAFF.

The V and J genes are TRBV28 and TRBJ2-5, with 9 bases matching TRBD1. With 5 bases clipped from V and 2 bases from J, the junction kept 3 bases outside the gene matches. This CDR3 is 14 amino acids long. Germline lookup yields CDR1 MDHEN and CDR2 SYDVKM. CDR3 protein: CASSRGTGQETQYF. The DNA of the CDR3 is TGTGCCAGCAGTAGAGGGACAGGGCAAGAGACCCAGTACTTC.

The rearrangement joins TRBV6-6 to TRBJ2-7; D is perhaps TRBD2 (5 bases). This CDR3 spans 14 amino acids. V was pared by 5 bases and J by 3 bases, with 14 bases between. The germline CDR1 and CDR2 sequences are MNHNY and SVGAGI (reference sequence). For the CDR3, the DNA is TGTGCCAGCAGTCCCCCCGGACGGGACTACGAGCAGTACTTC. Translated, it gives CASSPPGRDYEQYF.

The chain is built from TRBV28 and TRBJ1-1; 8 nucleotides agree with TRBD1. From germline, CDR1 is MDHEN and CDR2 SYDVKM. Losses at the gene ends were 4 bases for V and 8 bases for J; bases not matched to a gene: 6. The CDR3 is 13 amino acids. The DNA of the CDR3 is TGTGCCAGCAGTTCCTCAGGGGGCCGGGAAGCTTTCTTT. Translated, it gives CASSSSGGREAFF.

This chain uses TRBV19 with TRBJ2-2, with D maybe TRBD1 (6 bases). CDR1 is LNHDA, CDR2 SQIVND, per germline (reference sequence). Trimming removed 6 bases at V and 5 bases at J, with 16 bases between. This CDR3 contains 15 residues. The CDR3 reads CASSDRYRETGELFF. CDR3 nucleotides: TGTGCCAGTAGCGACAGGTACAGAGAGACCGGGGAGCTGTTTTTT.

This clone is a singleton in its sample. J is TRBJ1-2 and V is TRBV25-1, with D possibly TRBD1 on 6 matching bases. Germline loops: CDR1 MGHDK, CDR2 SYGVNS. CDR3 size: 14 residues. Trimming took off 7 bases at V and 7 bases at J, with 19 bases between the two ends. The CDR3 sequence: CASTQNQGLGGYTF. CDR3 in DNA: TGTGCCAGCACCCAAAACCAGGGGTTGGGTGGCTACACCTTC.

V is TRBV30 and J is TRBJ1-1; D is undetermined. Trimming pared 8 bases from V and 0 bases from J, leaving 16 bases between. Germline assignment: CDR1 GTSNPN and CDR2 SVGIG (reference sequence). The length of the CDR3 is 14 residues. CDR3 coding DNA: TGTGCCGGAGGGCAGGACTCCTTGAACACTGAAGCTTTCTTT. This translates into CAGGQDSLNTEAFF. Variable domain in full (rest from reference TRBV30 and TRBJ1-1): SQTIHQWPATLVQPVGSPLSLECTVEGTSNPNLYWYRQAAGRGLQLLFYSVGIGQISSEVPQNLSASRPQDRQFILSSKKLLLSDSGFYLCAGGQDSLNTEAFFGQGTRLTVV.

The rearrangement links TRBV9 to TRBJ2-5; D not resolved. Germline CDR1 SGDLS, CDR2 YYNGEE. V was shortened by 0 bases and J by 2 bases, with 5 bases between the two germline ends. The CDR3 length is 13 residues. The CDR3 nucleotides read TGTGCCAGCAGCGTAGCTAGTCAAGAGACCCAGTACTTC. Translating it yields CASSVASQETQYF.

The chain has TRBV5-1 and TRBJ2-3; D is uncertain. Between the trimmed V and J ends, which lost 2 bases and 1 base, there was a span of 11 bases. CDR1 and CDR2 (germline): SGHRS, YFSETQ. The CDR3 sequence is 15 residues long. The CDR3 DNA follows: TGCGCCAGCAGCTTAAGCGCGCCAGGCACAGATACGCAGTATTTT. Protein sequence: CASSLSAPGTDTQYF.

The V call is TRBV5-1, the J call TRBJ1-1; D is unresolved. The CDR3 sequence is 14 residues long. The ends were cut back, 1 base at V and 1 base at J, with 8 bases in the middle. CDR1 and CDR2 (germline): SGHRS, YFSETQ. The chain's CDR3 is CASSLFSANTEAFF. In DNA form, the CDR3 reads TGCGCCAGCAGCTTGTTCAGCGCGAACACTGAAGCTTTCTTT.

The CDR3: CSASSPRVAQHF. In nucleotides, the CDR3 is TGCAGTGCTAGTTCACCCCGGGTGGCCCAGCATTTT. The V and J genes are TRBV20-1 and TRBJ1-5; D is ambiguous. V was shortened by 3 bases and J by 11 bases, with 14 bases between the two germline ends. Germline CDR1 reads DFQATT; CDR2 reads SNEGSKA (reference sequence). This CDR3 region has 12 residues.

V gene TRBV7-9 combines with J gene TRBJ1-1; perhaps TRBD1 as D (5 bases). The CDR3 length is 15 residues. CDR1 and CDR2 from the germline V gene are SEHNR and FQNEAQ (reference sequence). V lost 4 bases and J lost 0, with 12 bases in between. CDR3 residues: CASSWGEIMNTEAFF. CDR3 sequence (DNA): TGTGCCAGCAGCTGGGGGGAGATCATGAACACTGAAGCTTTCTTT.

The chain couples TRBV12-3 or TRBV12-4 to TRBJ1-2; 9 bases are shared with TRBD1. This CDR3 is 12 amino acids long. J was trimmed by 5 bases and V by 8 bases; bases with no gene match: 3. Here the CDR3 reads CASLDRGYGYTF. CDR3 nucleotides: TGTGCCAGCCTTGACAGGGGGTATGGCTACACCTTC.

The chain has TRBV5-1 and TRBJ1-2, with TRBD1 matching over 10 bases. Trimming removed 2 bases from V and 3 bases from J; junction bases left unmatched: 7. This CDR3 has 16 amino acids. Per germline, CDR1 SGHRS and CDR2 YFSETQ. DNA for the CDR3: TGCGCCAGCAGCTTCGAACCAGGACAGGGGGACTATGGCTACACCTTC. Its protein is CASSFEPGQGDYGYTF.

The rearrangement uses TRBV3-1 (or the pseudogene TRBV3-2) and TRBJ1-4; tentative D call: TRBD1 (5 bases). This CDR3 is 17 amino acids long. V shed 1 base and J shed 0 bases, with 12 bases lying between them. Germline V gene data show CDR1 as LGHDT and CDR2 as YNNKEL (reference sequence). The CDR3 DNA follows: TGTGCCAGCAGCCAAGGCCCATCGACAGCAACTAATGAAAAACTGTTTTTT. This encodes CASSQGPSTATNEKLFF.

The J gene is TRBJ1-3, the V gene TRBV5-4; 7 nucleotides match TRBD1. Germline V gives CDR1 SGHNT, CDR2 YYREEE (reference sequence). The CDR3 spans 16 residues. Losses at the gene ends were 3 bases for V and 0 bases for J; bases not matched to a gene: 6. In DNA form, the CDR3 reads TGTGCCAGCAGCTCAGGGGGTGTATACTCTGGAAACACCATATATTTT. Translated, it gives CASSSGGVYSGNTIYF.

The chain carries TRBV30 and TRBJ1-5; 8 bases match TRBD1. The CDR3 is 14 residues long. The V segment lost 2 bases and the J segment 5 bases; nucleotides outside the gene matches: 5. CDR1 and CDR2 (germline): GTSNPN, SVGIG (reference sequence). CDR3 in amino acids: CAWSRQGTDQPQHF. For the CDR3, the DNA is TGTGCCTGGAGTCGACAGGGGACGGATCAGCCCCAGCATTTT.

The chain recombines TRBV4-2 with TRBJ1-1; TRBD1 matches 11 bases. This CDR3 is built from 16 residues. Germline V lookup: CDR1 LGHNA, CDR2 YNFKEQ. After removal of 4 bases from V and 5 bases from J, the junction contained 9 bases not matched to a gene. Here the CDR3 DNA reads TGTGCCAGCAGCCCTCGGGACAGGGGGAGGGTGACTGAAGCTTTCTTT. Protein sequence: CASSPRDRGRVTEAFF.

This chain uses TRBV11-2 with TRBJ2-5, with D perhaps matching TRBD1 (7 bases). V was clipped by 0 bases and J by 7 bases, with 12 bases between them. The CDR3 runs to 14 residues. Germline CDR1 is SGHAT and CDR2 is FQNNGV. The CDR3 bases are TGTGCCAGCAGCTTAGATCCAGGGGGAGGGACCCAGTACTTC. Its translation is CASSLDPGGGTQYF.